The clone carrying this T cell receptor (beta chain) has more than one count but fewer than ten. Its antigen remains unknown. This entry is derived from a study of vaccination and CD4 T cells after COVID-19. Study background: From HCoV-229E, HCoV-OC43, HCoV-NL63 and SARS-CoV-2, overlapping spike peptides were used to stimulate the cells.

Study findings and constraints: Counts of SARS-CoV-2-reactive clonotypes had a median that went from around 19 to 38, a nonsignificant change.

V lost 1 base and J lost 6, with 10 bases in between. The CDR3 is 13 amino acids. Germline-derived CDR1 and CDR2 are DFQATT and SNEGSKA (reference sequence). Treatment reported: approximately 11-day PBMC culture with coronavirus spike peptide pools or control peptides (ViraFEST assay). Collection of the unexposed donor's CD4+ T cells took place before the COVID-19 pandemic (2011-2018). Antigen-specific T cells were expanded with peptide pools by ViraFEST, and TCRs were then sequenced. The assay that was used to sequence DNA from cultured CD4+ T cells was the Oncomine TCR Beta short-read assay. One entry per CDR3 protein, called by TCRdb with MiXCR from the PCR reads. The sample records roughly 5,000 distinct CDR3 sequences, nearly 60% being singletons.

This sequence originates from a human donor in good health. Sequenced sample: CD4+ T cells from blood, cultured in vitro. The rearrangement joins TRBV20-1 to TRBJ1-5; a weak D match, TRBD1 (6 bases). The CDR3, as DNA: TGCAGTGCTAGAGTAACAGGGAGTCAGCCCCAGCATTTT. Translating gives CSARVTGSQPQHF.